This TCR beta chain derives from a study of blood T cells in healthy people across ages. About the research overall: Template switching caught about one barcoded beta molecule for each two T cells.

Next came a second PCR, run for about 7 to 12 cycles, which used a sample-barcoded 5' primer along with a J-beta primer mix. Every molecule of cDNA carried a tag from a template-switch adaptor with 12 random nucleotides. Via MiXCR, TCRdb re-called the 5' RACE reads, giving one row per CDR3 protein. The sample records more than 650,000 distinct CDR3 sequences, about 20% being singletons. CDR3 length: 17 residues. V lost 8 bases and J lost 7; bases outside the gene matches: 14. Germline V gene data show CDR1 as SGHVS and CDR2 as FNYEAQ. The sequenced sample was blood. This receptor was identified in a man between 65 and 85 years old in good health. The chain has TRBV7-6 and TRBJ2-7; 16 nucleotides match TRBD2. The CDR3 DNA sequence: TGTGCCAGCGGGACTAGCGGGGGGGCCGCCCTTACGGGTGAGCAGTACTTC. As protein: CASGTSGGAALTGEQYF.